These 5 T cell receptor beta chains share one sample of origin, sequenced in a study of T cells in women clearing cervical HPV infection. The repertoire was sequenced with immunoSEQ multiplex PCR; TCRdb's copy has only in-frame clones and lacks some. This listing includes about 41,000 clones. The source material was blood buffy coat. The receptors originated from a woman aged 18-70 years with a cervical HPV16 infection that either progressed to CIN3+ or cleared (not recorded which).

Concerning this clone: The DNA ends 3 residues before the CDR3 does, and the rest of the CDR3 is filled in from the germline J gene. The chain employs TRBV6-1 and TRBJ2-1; 10 bases align to TRBD1. V gave up 1 base and J gave up 3 bases; unmatched junction bases: 0. The CDR3 spans 15 residues. Germline values: CDR1 MNHNS, CDR2 SASEGT. The CDR3 here is CASSEGTGGYNEQFF. The covered CDR3 bases are TGTGCCAGCAGTGAAGGGACAGGGGGCTACAATGAG.

About this clone itself: Read sequence stops 3 residues before the CDR3 end, and the germline J gene provides the missing end. V usage is TRBV5-4 and J usage is TRBJ2-3; D is possibly TRBD1 (5 bases). Germline-derived CDR1 and CDR2 are SGHNT and YYREEE (reference sequence). Trimming stripped 3 bases from V and 6 bases from J, with 14 bases between. The CDR3 covers 14 residues. The covered CDR3 bases are TGTGCCAGCAGCTCTGGACAAATTATCGATACG. Its protein product is CASSSGQIIDT. Given in full, the CDR3 is CASSSGQIIDTQYF.

As for this clone: The read falls 3 residues short of the CDR3 end, and the missing part is taken from the germline J gene. The chain is built from TRBV19 and TRBJ1-5; a possible D gene is TRBD1 (6 bases). Germline V gene sequence: CDR1 LNHDA, CDR2 SQIVND (reference sequence). The CDR3 is 16 residues long. V was shortened by 5 bases and J by 0 bases, with 14 bases between the two germline ends. CDR3 DNA (partial): TGTGCCAGTAGTTTTACCCGACAGGCTAGCAATCAGCCC. This encodes CASSFTRQASNQP. The entire CDR3 sequence reads CASSFTRQASNQPQHF.

To note about this clone: Read data end 3 residues before the CDR3 end; the end is taken from the germline J gene. V usage is TRBV4-2 and J usage is TRBJ1-1; TRBD1 matches at 7 bases. The CDR3 extends over 15 amino acids. Germline V lookup: CDR1 LGHNA, CDR2 YNFKEQ. V lost 8 bases, J lost 6 bases, and 15 bases stayed unmatched. This CDR3 reads CASRGTVTGYPEAFF. The part of the CDR3 DNA that was read is TGTGCCAGCCGTGGTACGGTGACAGGGTACCCTGAA.

As for this clone: Coverage ceases 3 residues before the CDR3 finishes, and the germline J gene fills in the end. The chain uses TRBV2 and TRBJ2-1; D possibly corresponds to TRBD1 (7 bases). Germline V gene sequence: CDR1 SNHLY, CDR2 FYNNEI. V was trimmed by 8 bases and J by 7 bases, leaving 27 bases between them. CDR3 size: 17 residues. The CDR3 protein is CASLTRGSRVGGNEQFF. The sequenced CDR3 bases are TGTGCCAGCTTGACCAGGGGGTCCCGAGTGGGAGGAAATGAG.